These 24 T cell receptor beta chains were all obtained from the same sample, sequenced in a study of T-cell reconstitution after alpha-beta-depleted transplantation in children. During its preparation, the TCRbeta library received unique molecular identifiers. TCRdb ran MiXCR on the PCR reads and lists one entry per CDR3 protein. The sample holds approximately 400,000 distinct CDR3 sequences, approximately 11% seen once. Sample: PBMCs from the stem cell graft donor, taken from the stem cell graft. These receptors were taken from a human donor who donated a stem cell graft to a child with acute myeloid leukemia.

The chain recombines TRBV6-5 with TRBJ2-1; 9 bases match TRBD1. Germline-derived CDR1 and CDR2 are MNHEY and SVGAGI. This CDR3 comprises 15 residues. V lost 0 bases and J lost 9; bases outside the gene matches: 6. The CDR3 is CASSYSGTGKREQFF. Here the CDR3 DNA reads TGTGCCAGCAGTTACTCCGGGACAGGGAAGCGTGAGCAGTTCTTC.

This clonotype showed up just a few times. CDR3 amino acids: CASSLAGIGQGGDQPQHF. DNA of the CDR3: TGTGCCAGCAGCTTAGCGGGAATAGGACAGGGAGGGGATCAGCCCCAGCATTTT. V and J are TRBV7-2 and TRBJ1-5, with TRBD1 matching over 8 bases. V shed 0 bases, J shed 5 bases, and the junction held 12 bases outside the gene matches. CDR1 and CDR2 from the germline V gene are SGHTA and FQGNSA. The CDR3 is 18 residues long.

In this sample, this clonotype turned up a few times. This chain links TRBV27 with TRBJ2-5; TRBD2 aligns across 13 bases. The trim removed 5 bases at V and 4 bases at J, leaving 7 bases unmatched. Germline CDR1 MNHEY, CDR2 SMNVEV (reference sequence). This CDR3 comprises 16 residues. CDR3 loop: CASSRVTSGGLETQYF. The CDR3 nucleotides read TGTGCCAGCAGTAGAGTGACTAGCGGGGGGCTAGAGACCCAGTACTTC.

This clonotype was seen ten or more times. The rearrangement joins TRBV11-2 to TRBJ2-7; D is perhaps TRBD1 or TRBD2 (6 bases each). CDR1 is SGHAT and CDR2 is FQNNGV in the germline V gene. V dropped 1 base and J dropped 7 bases, with 11 bases sitting between them. This CDR3 contains 13 residues. CDR3 DNA sequence: TGTGCCAGCAGCTTAGGAGGGGGGTGGGAGCAGTACGTC. Translating it yields CASSLGGGWEQYV.

This clonotype was recorded many times. The chain has TRBV5-4 and TRBJ1-1; D is perhaps TRBD1 (5 bases). V was trimmed by 0 bases and J by 6 bases, leaving 9 bases between them. Germline V gene sequence: CDR1 SGHNT, CDR2 YYREEE (reference sequence). The CDR3 covers 13 residues. The CDR3 region has the DNA TGTGCCAGCAGCTTGGTCGGGGCCCCTGAAGCTTTCTTT. It yields the protein CASSLVGAPEAFF.

The V call is TRBV12-3 or TRBV12-4, the J call TRBJ2-2; D not certain. This CDR3 comprises 13 residues. With 9 bases removed from V and 0 bases from J, the gap between germline ends came to 8 bases. The CDR3 protein is CASALTNTGELFF. The CDR3 DNA reads as TGTGCCAGTGCCCTGACGAACACCGGGGAGCTGTTTTTT.

This clonotype was observed a handful of times. The chain recombines TRBV6-2 or TRBV6-3 with TRBJ2-1; TRBD2 matches at 8 bases. After removal of 5 bases from V and 2 bases from J, the junction contained 8 bases not matched to a gene. CDR3 length: 16 residues. CDR1 and CDR2 (germline): MNHEY, SVGEGT. The CDR3 protein is CASSRRGGITYNEQFF. CDR3 nucleotides: TGTGCCAGCAGTCGCCGCGGGGGGATCACCTACAATGAGCAGTTCTTC.

The chain recombines TRBV7-2 with TRBJ2-3, with 7 positions matching TRBD2. Losses at the gene ends were 3 bases for V and 6 bases for J; bases not matched to a gene: 12. From germline, CDR1 is SGHTA and CDR2 FQGNSA. The CDR3 consists of 16 residues. CDR3: CASSFTSAGVGDTQYF. The CDR3 region has the DNA TGTGCCAGCAGCTTTACTAGCGCGGGGGTCGGGGATACGCAGTATTTT.

Only a few counts were recorded for this clonotype. The rearrangement uses TRBV27 and TRBJ2-4; 7 nucleotides match TRBD1. The ends lost 4 bases at V and 2 bases at J; junction bases unmatched: 11. The V gene's germline CDR1 is MNHEY and CDR2 SMNVEV (reference sequence). This CDR3 spans 17 amino acids. CDR3 sequence (DNA): TGTGCCAGCAGTTCGGAAACAGGGGTGGGATCCAAAAACATTCAGTACTTC. Amino acid sequence: CASSSETGVGSKNIQYF.

V is TRBV12-3 or TRBV12-4 and J is TRBJ1-3; perhaps TRBD1 as D (5 bases). The CDR3 runs to 15 residues. V lost 6 bases, J lost 2 bases, and 14 bases lay in between. The CDR3 here is CASRPRLGAGNTIYF. As DNA, the CDR3 is TGTGCCAGCAGGCCCCGTTTGGGGGCTGGAAACACCATATATTTT.

This clonotype was recorded a few times. The chain has TRBV5-5 and TRBJ2-5; 9 positions agree with TRBD2. CDR3 size: 15 residues. The J segment lost 2 bases and the V segment lost 7 bases, leaving 9 bases of the junction unmatched. Looked up from germline, CDR1 is SGHKS and CDR2 is YYEKEE (reference sequence). Written as DNA, the CDR3 is TGTGCCAGCGGCGCACTAGCGGGCCTTCAAGAGACCCAGTACTTC. Residues: CASGALAGLQETQYF.

The chain links TRBV20-1 to TRBJ2-6; tentative D call: TRBD2 (6 bases). The CDR3 has 16 residues. V lost 1 base to trimming and J lost 0 bases, with 10 bases between them. Germline CDR1 is DFQATT and CDR2 is SNEGSKA (reference sequence). The CDR3 bases are TGCAGTGCTAGAGTCTGGGGAGGCTCTGGGGCCAACGTCCTGACTTTC. Residues: CSARVWGGSGANVLTF.

This clonotype came up many times. The chain carries TRBV7-2 and TRBJ2-7, with D perhaps matching TRBD1 (5 bases). The V end lost 6 bases, the J end lost 2 bases, and 14 bases lay between the germline ends. The CDR3 is made up of 14 amino acids. Germline V lookup: CDR1 SGHTA, CDR2 FQGNSA. The CDR3 region is CASSLGQGAYEQYF. The CDR3 DNA sequence: TGTGCCAGCAGTCTCGGGCAGGGTGCCTACGAGCAGTACTTC.

This clonotype has more than one count but fewer than ten. The V gene is TRBV3-1, the J gene TRBJ2-5; unclear D gene. V was shortened by 0 bases and J by 3 bases, with 17 bases between the two germline ends. CDR3 length equals 17 residues. In germline, CDR1 is LGHDT, CDR2 YNNKEL (reference sequence). CDR3: CASSQERRPANKETQYF. The CDR3 coding sequence is TGTGCCAGCAGCCAAGAGCGGCGCCCCGCCAACAAAGAGACCCAGTACTTC.

This clonotype was recorded at least ten times. This chain connects TRBV6-2 or TRBV6-3 to TRBJ1-1; D remains ambiguous. Germline V gene lookup returns CDR1 MNHEY and CDR2 SVGEGT. The CDR3 extends over 14 amino acids. V was shortened by 3 bases and J by 0 bases, with 8 bases between the two germline ends. The CDR3 DNA reads TGTGCCAGCAGTTATTTTGTGTTGAACACTGAAGCTTTCTTT. Translating gives CASSYFVLNTEAFF.

There are a few counts of this clonotype. The chain uses TRBV20-1 and TRBJ2-3, with D perhaps matching TRBD1 or TRBD2 (6 bases each). Germline V gene data show CDR1 as DFQATT and CDR2 as SNEGSKA (reference sequence). The V end was cut by 3 bases, the J end by 5 bases, with 12 bases between. The CDR3 covers 13 residues. In nucleotides, the CDR3 is TGCAGTGCTAGTAGGGGGGCCGGAGATACGCAGTATTTT. This gives the protein CSASRGAGDTQYF.

The V gene is TRBV30, the J gene TRBJ1-6; maybe TRBD1 (5 bases). This CDR3 spans 14 amino acids. Between the trimmed V and J ends, which lost 3 bases and 7 bases, there was a span of 13 bases. Germline-derived CDR1 and CDR2 are GTSNPN and SVGIG (reference sequence). The chain's CDR3 is CAWSSPGLNSPLHF. CDR3 bases: TGTGCCTGGAGCTCCCCGGGACTGAATTCACCCCTCCACTTT.

The V gene is TRBV6-1, the J gene TRBJ2-2; the D gene is possibly TRBD2 (6 bases). The CDR3 totals 14 residues. V lost 3 bases and J 7 bases, leaving 12 bases between the germline ends. From germline, CDR1 is MNHNS and CDR2 SASEGT. The CDR3 sequence: CASSDGTLRGELFF. CDR3 sequence (DNA): TGTGCCAGCAGTGACGGGACTCTCCGCGGGGAGCTGTTTTTT.

This clonotype was counted ten times or more. The chain combines TRBV7-2 with TRBJ2-3, with D perhaps being TRBD1 or TRBD2 (5 bases each). The CDR3 spans 16 residues. The V gene lost 0 bases and the J gene lost 3 bases, with 13 bases spanning the gap. From germline, CDR1 is SGHTA and CDR2 FQGNSA. This CDR3 reads CASSLAGPLGTDTQYF. CDR3 sequence (DNA): TGTGCCAGCAGCTTAGCGGGACCCCTTGGGACAGATACGCAGTATTTT.

In DNA form, the CDR3 reads TGTGCCAGCAGCTTAAACCCGAGCGTGGGAGAGACCCAGTACTTC. Translated, it gives CASSLNPSVGETQYF. The chain links TRBV7-3 to TRBJ2-5; D is unclear. Germline-derived CDR1 and CDR2 are SGHTA and FQGTGA. The CDR3 spans 15 residues. The V gene lost 1 base and the J gene lost 4 bases, with 13 bases spanning the gap.

This clonotype was picked up a small number of times. The chain links TRBV4-2 to TRBJ1-1; D is perhaps TRBD1 (6 bases). The CDR3 loop spans 15 amino acids. Germline assignment: CDR1 LGHNA and CDR2 YNFKEQ. Trimming removed 5 bases at V and 3 bases at J, with 16 bases between. CDR3 loop: CASSSQTGPDTEAFF. CDR3 DNA sequence: TGTGCCAGCAGCTCACAGACAGGCCCAGACACTGAAGCTTTCTTT.

The chain couples TRBV5-1 to TRBJ2-6; D might be TRBD1 or TRBD2, each matching 5 bases. V shed 4 bases and J shed 0 bases, with 14 bases lying between them. Germline loops: CDR1 SGHRS, CDR2 YFSETQ. This CDR3 is 17 amino acids long. Here the CDR3 DNA reads TGCGCCAGCAGCGTGCTGCCAGGGAGCTCTGGGGCCAACGTCCTGACTTTC. It encodes CASSVLPGSSGANVLTF.

The table lists this clonotype with a few counts. The rearrangement uses TRBV4-2 and TRBJ2-3; 16 bases line up with TRBD2. Germline-derived CDR1 and CDR2 are LGHNA and YNFKEQ. The CDR3 length is 16 residues. V was clipped by 4 bases and J by 6 bases; unmatched bases: 4. CDR3 coding DNA: TGTGCCAGCAGCCGAGGGACTAGCGGGAGGGCGGATACGCAGTATTTT. Amino acid sequence: CASSRGTSGRADTQYF.

This clonotype was found a few times. This rearrangement joins TRBV5-6 to TRBJ2-1; D might be TRBD2 (6 bases). The CDR3 is 17 amino acids. The V gene's germline CDR1 is SGHDT and CDR2 YYEEEE. V dropped 0 bases and J dropped 2 bases, with 15 bases sitting between them. CDR3 bases: TGTGCCAGCAGCTTGGAGGTGGGGGACTTGACCTACAATGAGCAGTTCTTC. It encodes CASSLEVGDLTYNEQFF.